This is a list of T cell receptor beta chains from one sample in a study of T cells in Graves' hyperthyroidism and ophthalmopathy. TCRdb ran MiXCR on the multiplex PCR reads and lists one entry per CDR3 protein. The table includes hundreds of thousands of distinct CDR3 sequences, around a fifth detected once. Source material: blood. The source is a man in his fifties with Graves' ophthalmopathy. CDR3s include the opening cysteine and the closing phenylalanine or tryptophan. The D gene is left open where the match is weak.

V gene	CDR3 length	J gene	D gene	CDR3 protein
TRBV6-5	15	TRBJ2-1	TRBD2	CASSYLLAGNNEQFF
TRBV28	18	TRBJ2-3	TRBD2	CASSLSYFSGRSRDTQYF
TRBV29-1	14	TRBJ2-1	.	CSVVRQRGLDEQFF
TRBV6-1	15	TRBJ1-1	.	CASASQFAVNTEAFF
TRBV7-2	14	TRBJ2-5	TRBD2	CASSTYGGAETQYF
TRBV20-1	12	TRBJ2-1	.	CSGERENHEQFF
TRBV9	15	TRBJ2-1	.	CASSARDYPDNEQFF
TRBV2	17	TRBJ1-3	.	CASSEVGQRISGNTIYF
TRBV15	13	TRBJ1-6	.	CATSRPGNSPLHF
TRBV5-1	22	TRBJ2-1	TRBD2	CASSLALSSGSSAISSYNEQFF
TRBV25-1	15	TRBJ2-5	.	CASSPIFGEEETQYF
TRBV28	13	TRBJ2-2	.	CASKTGNTGELFF
TRBV7-6	13	TRBJ1-5	.	CASSAGHYQPQHF
TRBV10-3	13	TRBJ1-6	TRBD1	CAIRTGGSSPLHF
TRBV7-6	14	TRBJ2-7	.	CASSLELGTYEQYF
TRBV4-1	18	TRBJ2-2	.	CASSQRVSGGENTGELFF
TRBV7-3	13	TRBJ2-2	.	CATAGERGGELFF
TRBV20-1	14	TRBJ1-3	.	CSANREVSGNTIYF
TRBV20-1	13	TRBJ1-2	.	CSAQRGVNYGYTF
TRBV5-1	16	TRBJ1-1	.	CASSLSFRALNTEAFF
TRBV11-2	15	TRBJ2-5	.	CASSFTWTLQETQYF
TRBV20-1	15	TRBJ2-7	TRBD1	CSARGDRSERDEQYF
TRBV7-3	16	TRBJ2-2	.	CASSAQGKSNTGELFF
TRBV27	13	TRBJ2-1	.	CASQRSGLVEQFF
TRBV3-1	15	TRBJ1-6	TRBD1	CASSQTGGWASPLHF
TRBV7-2	17	TRBJ2-1	.	CASSFWGISSPYNEQFF
TRBV3-1	16	TRBJ2-2	TRBD2	CASSGREGRNTGELFF
TRBV20-1	16	TRBJ2-1	.	CSARALFQSSYNEQFF
TRBV6-1	13	TRBJ1-1	TRBD1	CASRFPGQVEAFF
TRBV4-2	14	TRBJ2-7	.	CASSQWAGQDEQYF
TRBV12-3/TRBV12-4	14	TRBJ2-2	TRBD2	CASSRGTSTGELFF
TRBV7-9	17	TRBJ2-7	TRBD2	CASSLGERLAGCYEQYF
TRBV20-1	15	TRBJ1-3	.	CSARDRVRSGNTIYF
TRBV28	13	TRBJ1-1	.	CASSLGGATEAFF
TRBV28	17	TRBJ2-1	.	CASSSSGGGNSYNEQFF
TRBV3-1	14	TRBJ1-6	.	CASSQTGNNSPLHF
TRBV20-1	11	TRBJ2-7	.	CSAAPEYEQYF
TRBV28	10	TRBJ2-1	.	CATGGNEQFF